This T cell receptor beta chain was sequenced during a study of cytomegalovirus exposure and HLA in healthy donors. Study-wide results and limits: Across all donors, roughly uniform sequencing depth was an assumption of the presence/absence analyses. Being productive about 87% or about 30% of the time was typical of most TCR beta V segments in an earlier analysis. Three CMV-associated chains proved CMV antigen-specific in vitro.

As concerns this clone: Its antigen is unknown.

The primer mix had 60 Vbeta and 13 Jbeta primers. Sequenced by immunoSEQ multiplex PCR; TCRdb stores in-frame clones only, minus some. The sample includes about 160,000 clones, about 76% of them seen just once. The sequence was collected from a human donor in good health. Sample: PBMCs.

This chain's CDR3 is CASSIVRFSSYNEQFF. CDR3 coding DNA: TGTGCCAGTAGTATTGTCCGGTTTAGCTCCTACAATGAGCAGTTCTTC. The chain has TRBV19 and TRBJ2-1; D gene uncertain. This CDR3 comprises 16 residues. V lost 3 bases to trimming and J lost 0 bases, with 12 bases between them. CDR1 is LNHDA, CDR2 SQIVND, per germline (reference sequence).